This section outlines one TCR beta chain sequence together with its context. The antigen is undetermined. The sample is drawn from a study of shared clonotypes between healthy human individuals. Germline assignment: CDR1 MDHEN and CDR2 SYDVKM. The CDR3 totals 14 residues. The V gene lost 7 bases and the J gene lost 2 bases, with 12 bases spanning the gap. Sequenced by immunoSEQ multiplex PCR; TCRdb stores in-frame clones only, minus some. The sample lists some 2,500,000 clones, just under 95% occurring once. General observations from the study: Estimated clonotype richness was generally higher in naive than memory subsets. Inspection by rarefaction showed sorted-subset sequencing to be incomplete despite large depth.

This sequence originates from a man aged 18 to 29 in good health. Some clones in this sample may be carry-over from other donors' samples. The rearrangement uses TRBV28 and TRBJ1-3; weak D call: TRBD1 (5 bases). The sample comprised naive CD4+ T cells from PBMCs. The sample's subset: CD45RA+ positively selected. Here the CDR3 reads CASTFQGAGNTIYF. CDR3 nucleotides: TGTGCCAGCACCTTCCAGGGAGCTGGAAACACCATATATTTT.